The entry that follows covers one T cell receptor (beta chain) sequence. This specimen belongs to a study of blood T cell repertoires in COVID-19. The protocol was immunoSEQ multiplex PCR, while the TCRdb copy is restricted to in-frame clones and leaves out a portion. Among approximately 70,000 clones, about nine tenths were seen once, and the ten largest hold 5% to 6.5%. CDR3 length: 18 amino acids. Germline V CDR1 and CDR2: LNHDA, SQIVND (reference sequence). The germline V and J ends were trimmed by 5 bases and 1 base, with 21 bases remaining between them. The sample comprised peripheral blood. The chain is built from TRBV19 and TRBJ1-5; possibly TRBD1 for D (6 bases). The TCR sequence derives from a woman under 30 with acute or convalescent COVID-19. The CDR3 here is CASSAGGIGGRSNQPQHF. The CDR3 bases are TGTGCCAGTAGTGCTGGTGGAATAGGGGGACGGAGCAATCAGCCCCAGCATTTT.